Following are 25 T cell receptor beta chains from one sample sequenced in a study of beta chain features in type 1 diabetes. What was sequenced were expressed TCRB transcripts, since all of the isolated RNA had been reverse transcribed. Produced via immunoSEQ multiplex PCR; TCRdb's table is partial and in-frame only. The sample has fewer than 250,000 clones; 9% to 10% are singletons. The sample comprised naive CD4+ T cells from blood. The receptors shown here come from a woman between 18 and 29 years old in good health.

This clone appeared a few times. The chain carries TRBV11-2 and TRBJ2-7; tentative D call: TRBD1 (6 bases). This CDR3 is built from 16 residues. Trimming took 0 bases from V and 0 from J, leaving 12 bases between them. Per the germline V gene, CDR1 is SGHAT and CDR2 is FQNNGV. The DNA for the CDR3 is TGTGCCAGCAGCTTAGATCGGGCACAGGGCTCCTACGAGCAGTACTTC. The encoded protein is CASSLDRAQGSYEQYF.

This clone was detected many times. The chain employs TRBV6-6 and TRBJ2-7, with D hard to call. Germline lookup yields CDR1 MNHNY and CDR2 SVGAGI (reference sequence). Trimming removed 5 bases at V and 4 bases at J, with 9 bases between. The CDR3 length is 12 residues. CDR3 amino acids: CASSPQAYEQYF. CDR3 nucleotides: TGTGCCAGCAGTCCCCAGGCATACGAGCAGTACTTC.

This clone was observed a handful of times. One junction end disagrees with the germline gene, perhaps due to a read error. The chain has TRBV6-1 and TRBJ1-1; perhaps TRBD1 as D (6 bases). This CDR3 comprises 14 residues. Germline assignment: CDR1 MNHNS and CDR2 SASEGT. CDR3 residues: CASSAMRGNAEAFF. The CDR3 bases are TGTGCCAGCAGTGCGATGAGGGGGAACGCTGAAGCTTTCTTT.

This clone turned up a few times. CDR3 DNA: TGTGCTAGTGGTTTTACAGGGGGGACGGAGACCCAGTACTTC. Encoded protein: CASGFTGGTETQYF. The V gene is TRBV12-5, the J gene TRBJ2-5, with TRBD1 identical over 8 bases. V dropped 3 bases and J dropped 5; count of bases not matched to a gene: 5. The germline CDR1 and CDR2 sequences are LGHNT and FRNRAP. CDR3 size: 14 residues.

This clone was counted a few times. V and J are TRBV27 and TRBJ2-1, with no clear D. Germline V gene lookup returns CDR1 MNHEY and CDR2 SMNVEV (reference sequence). The V and J ends lost 9 bases and 10 bases respectively, with 13 bases between them. The CDR3 consists of 11 residues. This CDR3 reads CASFHMAEQFF. The CDR3 DNA sequence: TGTGCCAGTTTCCACATGGCAGAGCAGTTCTTC.

The chain uses TRBV19 and TRBJ2-1; TRBD2 aligns across 10 bases. CDR1 and CDR2 (germline): LNHDA, SQIVND (reference sequence). Trimming removed 9 bases from V and 3 bases from J; junction bases left unmatched: 8. The CDR3 length is 15 residues. CDR3 nucleotide sequence: TGTGCCAGCAGATCTGAGCGGGAGGGCTACAATGAGCAGTTCTTC. It encodes CASRSEREGYNEQFF.

The chain couples TRBV18 to TRBJ2-2; 7 bases match TRBD1. Germline loops: CDR1 KGHSH, CDR2 LQKENI. The CDR3 is 15 amino acids. Trimming took 8 bases from V and 1 from J; bases not matched to a gene: 7. CDR3 nucleotide sequence: TGTGCCAGCCCGAAGACAGGGATGAACACCGGGGAGCTGTTTTTT. It yields the protein CASPKTGMNTGELFF.

V and J are TRBV4-1 and TRBJ2-2; possible D gene TRBD1, 5 bases. Germline lookup yields CDR1 MGHRA and CDR2 YSYEKL. CDR3 size: 13 residues. V lost 6 bases to trimming and J lost 8 bases, with 13 bases between them. The chain's CDR3 is CASRAGPIGELFF. For the CDR3, the DNA is TGCGCCAGCAGGGCAGGGCCTATAGGGGAGCTGTTTTTT.

The chain recombines TRBV19 with TRBJ1-2, with 8 nucleotides matching TRBD1. This CDR3 spans 13 amino acids. Trimming at V came to 4 bases and at J to 5 bases, leaving 3 bases not matched to a gene. Germline V gives CDR1 LNHDA, CDR2 SQIVND (reference sequence). The CDR3: CASSTQGVYGYTF. The CDR3 bases are TGTGCCAGTAGTACACAGGGGGTATATGGCTACACCTTC.

V usage is TRBV7-2 and J usage is TRBJ2-7, with 9 bases aligning to TRBD1. V dropped 5 bases and J dropped 0; count of bases not matched to a gene: 8. This CDR3 spans 16 amino acids. Germline CDR1 is SGHTA and CDR2 is FQGNSA. The CDR3 loop reads CASSLGPGQGSYEQYF. In DNA form, the CDR3 reads TGTGCCAGCAGCCTCGGGCCGGGACAGGGCTCCTACGAGCAGTACTTC. The variable domain in full, with the rest retrieved from reference TRBV7-2 and TRBJ2-7, is GAGVSQSPSNKVTEKGKDVELRCDPISGHTALYWYRQSLGQGLEFLIYFQGNSAPDKSGLPSDRFSAERTGGSVSTLTIQRTQQEDSAVYLCASSLGPGQGSYEQYFGPGTRLTVT.

The chain has TRBV5-1 and TRBJ1-2; D ambiguous. Trimming cost V 0 bases and J 4 bases, with 13 bases left between them. This CDR3 has 15 residues. CDR1 is SGHRS and CDR2 is YFSETQ in the germline V gene. The CDR3 bases are TGCGCCAGCAGCTTGGGCGAGCTGGAGACCTATGGCTACACCTTC. It encodes CASSLGELETYGYTF.

This clone was seen a few times. This chain uses TRBV7-2 with TRBJ1-2; no reliable D call. Trimming took off 5 bases at V and 0 bases at J, with 7 bases between the two ends. The CDR3 runs 13 residues. Germline V lookup: CDR1 SGHTA, CDR2 FQGNSA. The CDR3 DNA reads as TGTGCCAGCAGCCCAGCGACTAACTATGGCTACACCTTC. Translated: CASSPATNYGYTF.

In this sample, this clone turned up a few times. The chain joins TRBV6-4 to TRBJ1-5, with a possible D match to TRBD1 (6 bases). Germline lookup yields CDR1 MRHNA and CDR2 SNTAGT. Trimming took off 3 bases at V and 7 bases at J, with 13 bases between the two ends. The CDR3 spans 14 residues. The CDR3 region is CASSDGAGAQPQHF. In DNA form, the CDR3 reads TGTGCCAGCAGTGATGGGGCAGGGGCACAGCCCCAGCATTTT.

The V call is TRBV28, the J call TRBJ2-7; tentatively, D is TRBD2 (6 bases). This CDR3 region has 15 residues. V was clipped by 6 bases and J by 6 bases, with 21 bases between them. CDR1 is MDHEN, CDR2 SYDVKM, per germline. The CDR3 DNA follows: TGTGCCAGCAGCCGTAGACTCACCGGAGGGTCCGAGCAGTACTTC. The encoded protein is CASSRRLTGGSEQYF.

Ten or more counts support this clone. This chain's CDR3 is CASSLARAEAFF. CDR3 sequence (DNA): TGTGCCAGCAGCTTAGCGCGGGCTGAAGCTTTCTTT. V usage is TRBV7-2 and J usage is TRBJ1-1; D not resolved. The CDR3 length is 12 residues. Germline V gene sequence: CDR1 SGHTA, CDR2 FQGNSA. With 0 bases removed from V and 6 bases from J, the gap between germline ends came to 5 bases.

This clone has a count of ten or more. The V gene is TRBV27, the J gene TRBJ2-2; D remains unclear. Germline loops: CDR1 MNHEY, CDR2 SMNVEV (reference sequence). Trimming removed 4 bases from V and 6 bases from J, with 6 bases in between. This CDR3 is 12 amino acids long. The CDR3 sequence is CASSSRAGELFF. CDR3 nucleotide sequence: TGTGCCAGCAGTTCTCGGGCCGGGGAGCTGTTTTTT.

The chain has TRBV5-4 and TRBJ2-5, with TRBD1 identical over 9 bases. V lost 7 bases to trimming and J lost 2 bases; unmatched junction nucleotides: 6. This CDR3 region has 14 residues. The germline V gene has CDR1 SGHNT and CDR2 YYREEE (reference sequence). The CDR3 DNA reads as TGTGCCAGCGGAGGACAGGGGCCTCAAGAGACCCAGTACTTC. Amino acids: CASGGQGPQETQYF.

The chain carries TRBV6-5 and TRBJ2-4, with 10 bases fitting TRBD1. The CDR3 is 15 amino acids. CDR1 is MNHEY, CDR2 SVGAGI, per germline. The J segment lost 1 base and the V segment lost 6 bases, leaving 3 bases of the junction unmatched. CDR3 residues: CASSDRGLAKNIQYF. CDR3 coding DNA: TGTGCCAGCAGCGACAGGGGGCTTGCCAAAAACATTCAGTACTTC.

Ten or more counts support this clone. The chain is built from TRBV7-9 and TRBJ2-7, with TRBD2 identical over 9 bases. Trimming cost V 5 bases and J 2 bases; bases outside gene matches: 7. Germline CDR1 reads SEHNR; CDR2 reads FQNEAQ (reference sequence). The CDR3 length is 15 residues. The CDR3 sequence is CASSTEREVPYEQYF. The CDR3 DNA is TGTGCCAGCAGCACCGAGCGGGAGGTCCCCTACGAGCAGTACTTC.

The chain joins TRBV5-1 to TRBJ2-7; TRBD1 agrees at 7 bases. Looked up from germline, CDR1 is SGHRS and CDR2 is YFSETQ. There are 12 residues in the CDR3. After removal of 4 bases from V and 4 bases from J, the junction contained 2 bases not matched to a gene. The CDR3 sequence is CASSTGAYEQYF. The CDR3 bases are TGCGCCAGCAGCACAGGGGCGTACGAGCAGTACTTC.

This clone was picked up a small number of times. The rearrangement uses TRBV11-2 and TRBJ2-3; 10 bases map to TRBD1. The CDR3 spans 15 residues. V shed 2 bases, J shed 2 bases, and the junction held 1 base outside the gene matches. Germline V gene data show CDR1 as SGHAT and CDR2 as FQNNGV. The CDR3 is CASSLRQGATDTQYF. The CDR3 DNA is TGTGCCAGCAGCTTACGACAGGGGGCCACAGATACGCAGTATTTT.

The chain couples TRBV30 to TRBJ2-5; possible D gene TRBD2, 6 bases. The CDR3 consists of 15 residues. Trimming left V 0 bases short and J 4 bases short, with 15 bases between. Per germline, CDR1 GTSNPN and CDR2 SVGIG (reference sequence). This chain's CDR3 is CAWSVTKRGGETQYF. CDR3 sequence (DNA): TGTGCCTGGAGTGTAACTAAGAGGGGAGGAGAGACCCAGTACTTC.

The CDR3 loop reads CSVIPDSLNTEAFF. The CDR3, as DNA: TGCAGCGTCATCCCGGACAGCCTGAACACTGAAGCTTTCTTT. J is TRBJ1-1 and V is TRBV29-1; weak D call: TRBD1 (6 bases). Germline CDR1 reads SQVTM; CDR2 reads ANQGSEA. The CDR3 loop spans 14 amino acids. V lost 6 bases to trimming and J lost 0 bases, with 14 bases between them.

The table lists this clone with many counts. The chain couples TRBV7-9 to TRBJ1-5; 7 nucleotides match TRBD1. V trimming: 5 bases; J trimming: 0 bases; junction bases outside the gene matches: 4. Per the germline V gene, CDR1 is SEHNR and CDR2 is FQNEAQ (reference sequence). This CDR3 region has 15 residues. CDR3 in amino acids: CASSVGQNSNQPQHF. CDR3 DNA: TGTGCCAGCAGCGTGGGACAGAATAGCAATCAGCCCCAGCATTTT.

The CDR3 nucleotides are TGTGCCAGCAGCTCCTATGAACAGGGGGCCAATGGCTACACCTTC. This gives the protein CASSSYEQGANGYTF. The V and J genes are TRBV11-2 and TRBJ1-2; TRBD1 agrees at 9 bases. V lost 4 bases to trimming and J lost 6 bases; unmatched junction nucleotides: 9. There are 15 residues in the CDR3. CDR1 and CDR2 from the germline V gene are SGHAT and FQNNGV.